This T cell receptor beta chain was recorded in a study of control samples from healthy donors and cancer patients. TCRdb's table, derived via immunoSEQ multiplex PCR, lists solely in-frame clones and lacks some. Here the sample spans 200,000 to 250,000 clones, roughly 94% being singletons. V lost 5 bases and J 4 bases, leaving 8 bases between the germline ends. This CDR3 spans 12 amino acids. This clone was counted a single time. The clonotype originates from a man aged 45-65 years in good health. Sequenced input: blood. The rearrangement links TRBV12-3 or TRBV12-4 to TRBJ1-2; D may be TRBD1 (6 bases). The DNA for the CDR3 is TGTGCCAGCAGTCTACAGGGCTATGGCTACACCTTC. Protein product: CASSLQGYGYTF.